Listed here are 32 T cell receptor beta chains from one sample, sequenced in a study of cytomegalovirus exposure and HLA in healthy donors. With 60 Vbeta and 13 Jbeta primers, the PCR was carried out. Sequenced by immunoSEQ multiplex PCR; TCRdb stores in-frame clones only, minus some. In total, the table holds some 71,000 clones. Specimen: PBMCs. The receptors here all came from a woman in her 30s in good health and CMV-seronegative.

The rearrangement links TRBV19 to TRBJ2-2, with 8 bases fitting TRBD2. Germline lookup yields CDR1 LNHDA and CDR2 SQIVND (reference sequence). The CDR3 totals 16 residues. Trimming removed 0 bases from V and 7 bases from J; junction bases left unmatched: 7. The CDR3 here is CASSIDDGGADGELFF. The CDR3 DNA is TGTGCCAGTAGTATAGATGACGGGGGGGCTGACGGGGAGCTGTTTTTT.

The chain has TRBV5-1 and TRBJ1-1, with D tentatively TRBD1 (6 bases). Trimming took 1 base from V and 1 from J, leaving 8 bases between them. The CDR3 runs 14 residues. In germline, CDR1 is SGHRS, CDR2 YFSETQ. In DNA form, the CDR3 reads TGCGCCAGCAGCTTGACGGACAGGAACACTGAAGCTTTCTTT. Amino acids: CASSLTDRNTEAFF. The full variable domain, in which reference TRBV5-1 and TRBJ1-1 provide the parts outside the CDR3, is KAGVTQTPRYLIKTRGQQVTLSCSPISGHRSVSWYQQTPGQGLQFLFEYFSETQRNKGNFPGRFSGRQFSNSRSEMNVSTLELGDSALYLCASSLTDRNTEAFFGQGTRLTVV.

The V call is TRBV29-1, the J call TRBJ2-5; 9 bases match TRBD2. The J call is in doubt because the DNA end fits TRBJ2-7 better. The CDR3 covers 14 residues. CDR1 is SQVTM, CDR2 ANQGSEA, per germline. CDR3 residues: CSVELAGEPYEQYF. As DNA, the CDR3 is TGCAGCGTTGAGTTAGCGGGAGAGCCCTACGAGCAGTACTTC.

The CDR3 region is CAWSGQIPGYSRGASYNEQFF. CDR3 in DNA: TGTGCCTGGAGTGGCCAAATCCCGGGATACTCACGAGGAGCCTCCTACAATGAGCAGTTCTTC. The gene calls are TRBV30 and TRBJ2-1, with TRBD2 as a possible D gene (5 bases). Germline V gene sequence: CDR1 GTSNPN, CDR2 SVGIG (reference sequence). The CDR3 covers 21 residues. The ends were cut back, 1 base at V and 0 bases at J, with 28 bases in the middle.

V usage is TRBV5-1 and J usage is TRBJ2-1, with D uncertain. Trimming pared 0 bases from V and 6 bases from J, leaving 13 bases between. The CDR3 is 15 residues long. Looked up from germline, CDR1 is SGHRS and CDR2 is YFSETQ. The CDR3 region is CASSLVVGSRNEQFF. DNA for the CDR3: TGCGCCAGCAGCTTGGTGGTGGGTAGCCGCAATGAGCAGTTCTTC.

The chain is built from TRBV4-3 and TRBJ1-4; perhaps TRBD1 as D (6 bases). The V end was cut by 0 bases, the J end by 8 bases, with 19 bases between. The CDR3 consists of 17 residues. Germline-derived CDR1 and CDR2 are LGHNA and YSLEER. As DNA, the CDR3 is TGCGCCAGCAGCCAAGATCGAACGGGGGGCGTAAAGGAAAAACTGTTTTTT. This encodes CASSQDRTGGVKEKLFF.

CDR3 loop: CASSLAGQGSGPQHF. The CDR3 bases are TGTGCCAGCAGTTTAGCGGGACAGGGGTCGGGGCCCCAGCATTTT. J is TRBJ1-5 and V is TRBV28, with 10 bases fitting TRBD1. The germline gives CDR1 MDHEN, CDR2 SYDVKM. The CDR3 has 15 residues. The V segment lost 2 bases and the J segment 9 bases; nucleotides outside the gene matches: 7.

The rearrangement links TRBV6-6 to TRBJ2-7; TRBD1 matches at 10 bases. The CDR3 extends over 15 amino acids. J was trimmed by 2 bases and V by 5 bases; bases with no gene match: 6. Per the germline V gene, CDR1 is MNHNY and CDR2 is SVGAGI (reference sequence). The CDR3 DNA reads as TGTGCCAGCAGTCAAGGGACAGGGGCGGCCTACGAGCAGTACTTC. As protein: CASSQGTGAAYEQYF.

The chain is built from TRBV30 and TRBJ1-4; no reliable D call. From germline, CDR1 is GTSNPN and CDR2 SVGIG (reference sequence). This CDR3 has 14 amino acids. V shed 4 bases and J shed 3 bases, with 12 bases lying between them. The chain's CDR3 is CAWTLGSSNEKLFF. The CDR3 coding sequence is TGTGCCTGGACCCTTGGGAGTTCTAATGAAAAACTGTTTTTT.

This sequence joins TRBV7-6 and TRBJ2-1; maybe TRBD2 (6 bases). This CDR3 has 15 residues. CDR1 is SGHVS and CDR2 is FNYEAQ in the germline V gene. V was cut by 5 bases and J by 6 bases, with 17 bases left in between. In DNA, the CDR3 is TGTGCCAGCAGCCCCCCCGTCGGGGACTTCAATGAGCAGTTCTTC. Translated: CASSPPVGDFNEQFF.

V usage is TRBV2 and J usage is TRBJ2-2, with D uncertain. V was cut by 7 bases and J by 4 bases, with 4 bases left in between. Germline CDR1 and CDR2: SNHLY and FYNNEI. The CDR3 contains 11 residues. The CDR3 spells CASILTGELFF. In DNA form, the CDR3 reads TGTGCCAGCATCCTCACCGGGGAGCTGTTTTTT.

The CDR3 sequence is CASSSVTGVEKLFF. In nucleotides, the CDR3 is TGTGCCAGCAGTTCCGTGACAGGGGTTGAAAAACTGTTTTTT. The V and J genes are TRBV6-9 and TRBJ1-4, with 8 bases matching TRBD1. Trimming cost V 4 bases and J 7 bases; bases outside gene matches: 5. The CDR3 runs 14 residues. Germline V gene sequence: CDR1 MNHGY, CDR2 SVAAGI.

J is TRBJ1-2 and V is TRBV19, with 10 bases matching TRBD1. Germline CDR1 reads LNHDA; CDR2 reads SQIVND (reference sequence). Trimming at V came to 4 bases and at J to 8 bases, leaving 4 bases not matched to a gene. The CDR3 spans 13 residues. As DNA, the CDR3 is TGTGCCAGTAGTAGGGGGACAGGGGACGGCTACACCTTC. This translates into CASSRGTGDGYTF. The variable domain in full, with the rest retrieved from reference TRBV19 and TRBJ1-2, is DGGITQSPKYLFRKEGQNVTLSCEQNLNHDAMYWYRQDPGQGLRLIYYSQIVNDFQKGDIAEGYSVSREKKESFPLTVTSAQKNPTAFYLCASSRGTGDGYTFGSGTRLTVV.

With regard to this clone: In this CDR3 the conserved last residue, phenylalanine or tryptophan, is missing, so a read error is likely. V and J are TRBV4-2 and TRBJ1-6; TRBD1 agrees at 10 bases. The CDR3 has 15 residues. Germline V CDR1 and CDR2: LGHNA, YNFKEQ. V shed 4 bases and J 7 bases; nucleotides not matched to a gene: 4. CDR3 bases: TGTGCCAGCAGCCTACAGGGACAGGGGAATTCACCCCTCCACCTT. Amino acids: CASSLQGQGNSPLHL.

The J gene is TRBJ2-2, the V gene TRBV9; a possible D gene is TRBD2 (6 bases). Germline values: CDR1 SGDLS, CDR2 YYNGEE. The CDR3 totals 17 residues. Trimming left V 0 bases short and J 4 bases short, with 16 bases between. DNA for the CDR3: TGTGCCAGCAGCGTAGCTTACCGACCCGGGGGCACCGGGGAGCTGTTTTTT. Translated, it gives CASSVAYRPGGTGELFF.

The chain joins TRBV7-2 to TRBJ1-3; a possible D gene is TRBD1 (6 bases). The germline V and J ends were trimmed by 0 bases and 0 bases, with 15 bases remaining between them. This CDR3 has 18 residues. Germline lookup yields CDR1 SGHTA and CDR2 FQGNSA. The CDR3 coding sequence is TGTGCCAGCAGCTTAGCGTATGGTAGGACAGCCTCTGGAAACACCATATATTTT. It translates to CASSLAYGRTASGNTIYF.

The chain is built from TRBV4-1 and TRBJ2-1, with D tentatively TRBD2 (6 bases). CDR3 size: 17 residues. Germline CDR1 MGHRA, CDR2 YSYEKL. V was cut by 6 bases and J by 9 bases, with 27 bases left in between. The CDR3 DNA reads TGCGCCAGCAGTCTAGGGAGACTAGGATTGGGTGGGGGTGAGCAGTTCTTC. Protein product: CASSLGRLGLGGGEQFF.

The DNA of the CDR3 is TGCGCCAGCAAGGGGGGGGGTTACGAGCAGTACTTC. Its protein product is CASKGGGYEQYF. The chain combines TRBV4-1 with TRBJ2-7, with D perhaps matching TRBD2 (7 bases). The CDR3 consists of 12 residues. The V end lost 7 bases, the J end lost 4 bases, and 11 bases lay between the germline ends. Looked up from germline, CDR1 is MGHRA and CDR2 is YSYEKL.

V gene TRBV19 combines with J gene TRBJ1-2; 7 bases are a match to TRBD1. V was pared by 5 bases and J by 5 bases, with 11 bases of the junction left unmatched. Looked up from germline, CDR1 is LNHDA and CDR2 is SQIVND (reference sequence). The CDR3 loop spans 15 amino acids. CDR3 DNA sequence: TGTGCCAGTAGTCGGGACAGTTTGGGGGCGTATGGCTACACCTTC. This sequence encodes CASSRDSLGAYGYTF. Full variable domain (remainder filled in from reference TRBV19 and TRBJ1-2): DGGITQSPKYLFRKEGQNVTLSCEQNLNHDAMYWYRQDPGQGLRLIYYSQIVNDFQKGDIAEGYSVSREKKESFPLTVTSAQKNPTAFYLCASSRDSLGAYGYTFGSGTRLTVV.

The CDR3 DNA is TGTGCCAGCAGCGCATCCGGGACTAGCGCAGTTTACGAGCAGTACTTC. As protein: CASSASGTSAVYEQYF. J is TRBJ2-7 and V is TRBV5-4, with TRBD2 matching 10 bases. The J segment lost 4 bases and the V segment lost 4 bases, leaving 11 bases of the junction unmatched. The CDR3 loop spans 16 amino acids. Germline assignment: CDR1 SGHNT and CDR2 YYREEE (reference sequence).

The V and J genes are TRBV30 and TRBJ2-1; TRBD2 is a possible D gene (5 bases). The V end was cut by 5 bases, the J end by 4 bases, with 12 bases between. Germline V gene lookup returns CDR1 GTSNPN and CDR2 SVGIG (reference sequence). The CDR3 spans 13 residues. This chain's CDR3 is CAWDLTSYNEQFF. In DNA form, the CDR3 reads TGTGCCTGGGACCTTACTAGTTACAATGAGCAGTTCTTC.

The J gene is TRBJ2-3, the V gene TRBV11-2; 11 bases fit TRBD2. The CDR3 runs 16 residues. Germline CDR1 reads SGHAT; CDR2 reads FQNNGV. V trimming: 4 bases; J trimming: 7 bases; junction bases outside the gene matches: 10. The CDR3 nucleotides read TGTGCCAGCAGCTCAGAGTCTAGCGGGGGGACGCATACGCAGTATTTT. Encoded protein: CASSSESSGGTHTQYF.

The CDR3 sequence is CATLGQQINYGYTF. CDR3 DNA: TGTGCCACCCTAGGTCAGCAGATTAACTATGGCTACACCTTC. The gene calls are TRBV28 and TRBJ1-2; D call uncertain. V lost 10 bases, J lost 1 base, and 16 bases lay in between. Germline CDR1 and CDR2: MDHEN and SYDVKM. CDR3 length: 14 residues.

The chain uses TRBV5-1 and TRBJ2-6, with D perhaps matching TRBD1 (6 bases). Germline V gene lookup returns CDR1 SGHRS and CDR2 YFSETQ. Between the trimmed V and J ends, which lost 3 bases and 0 bases, there was a span of 16 bases. The CDR3 spans 18 residues. CDR3 region: CASSWALGQLSGANVLTF. CDR3 DNA: TGCGCCAGCAGCTGGGCATTAGGACAGCTCTCTGGGGCCAACGTCCTGACTTTC.

The chain carries TRBV4-1 and TRBJ2-6, with TRBD1 as a possible D gene (5 bases). CDR3 length: 16 residues. Germline values: CDR1 MGHRA, CDR2 YSYEKL. The V and J ends lost 4 bases and 2 bases respectively, with 12 bases between them. The CDR3 protein is CASSPLDSPGANVLTF. The CDR3 nucleotides are TGCGCCAGCAGCCCCCTAGACAGTCCTGGGGCCAACGTCCTGACTTTC.

About this clone: A junction boundary mismatches the germline segment, possibly from a read error. This chain joins TRBV5-6 and TRBJ2-5; D unresolved. The CDR3 consists of 14 residues. CDR1 is SGHDT, CDR2 YYEEEE, per germline. CDR3 in amino acids: CASSLGSTQENQYF. In DNA form, the CDR3 reads TGTGCCAGCAGCTTGGGGTCTACGCAAGAGAACCAGTACTTC.

The chain carries TRBV7-9 and TRBJ2-5; possible D gene TRBD1, 7 bases. Trimming cost V 1 base and J 1 base, with 13 bases left between them. The CDR3 covers 16 residues. Germline CDR1 reads SEHNR; CDR2 reads FQNEAQ (reference sequence). Here the CDR3 reads CASSLVSQGGQETQYF. As DNA, the CDR3 is TGTGCCAGCAGCTTAGTGAGTCAGGGGGGCCAAGAGACCCAGTACTTC.

In regard to this clone: Other DNA sequences in this sample translate to the same CDR3. The CDR3 here is CASSLQGESTDTQYF. CDR3 nucleotides: TGCGCCAGCAGCCTACAGGGGGAAAGCACAGATACGCAGTATTTT. The chain has TRBV5-1 and TRBJ2-3; TRBD1 aligns across 8 bases. CDR1 and CDR2 from the germline V gene are SGHRS and YFSETQ. The V segment lost 4 bases and the J segment 0 bases; nucleotides outside the gene matches: 4. This CDR3 comprises 15 residues. The full variable domain, in which reference TRBV5-1 and TRBJ2-3 provide the parts outside the CDR3, is KAGVTQTPRYLIKTRGQQVTLSCSPISGHRSVSWYQQTPGQGLQFLFEYFSETQRNKGNFPGRFSGRQFSNSRSEMNVSTLELGDSALYLCASSLQGESTDTQYFGPGTRLTVL.

The rearrangement links TRBV19 to TRBJ2-5, with TRBD1 matching 9 bases. V dropped 3 bases and J dropped 2; count of bases not matched to a gene: 4. CDR3 length: 15 amino acids. The germline V gene has CDR1 LNHDA and CDR2 SQIVND (reference sequence). In DNA form, the CDR3 reads TGTGCCAGTAGTATTGCCGGGACAGGGCAAGAGACCCAGTACTTC. It codes for CASSIAGTGQETQYF.

The rearrangement uses TRBV28 and TRBJ2-1; 11 positions match TRBD2. The V segment lost 5 bases and the J segment 8 bases; nucleotides outside the gene matches: 11. The germline gives CDR1 MDHEN, CDR2 SYDVKM. CDR3 length: 16 residues. As DNA, the CDR3 is TGTGCCAGCAGTCCGCCGGTTAGCGGGAGGGCCGATGAGCAGTTCTTC. The encoded protein is CASSPPVSGRADEQFF. Full variable domain (outside the CDR3, taken from reference TRBV28 and TRBJ2-1): DVKVTQSSRYLVKRTGEKVFLECVQDMDHENMFWYRQDPGLGLRLIYFSYDVKMKEKGDIPEGYSVSREKKERFSLILESASTNQTSMYLCASSPPVSGRADEQFFGPGTRLTVL.

The chain is built from TRBV20-1 and TRBJ2-7, with unresolved D. Germline CDR1 DFQATT, CDR2 SNEGSKA (reference sequence). The V gene lost 0 bases and the J gene lost 6 bases, with 6 bases spanning the gap. This CDR3 comprises 11 residues. This chain's CDR3 is CSARELREQYF. CDR3 coding DNA: TGCAGTGCTAGAGAGCTACGCGAGCAGTACTTC.

The chain uses TRBV28 and TRBJ1-2, with D possibly TRBD1 on 5 matching bases. Germline V gene sequence: CDR1 MDHEN, CDR2 SYDVKM. The CDR3 length is 13 residues. Trimming shortened V by 4 bases and J by 12 bases, and 18 bases separated the two germline ends. The CDR3 nucleotides read TGTGCCAGCAGTTCGAGCGGGACGGTAGTCAACACCTTC. It codes for CASSSSGTVVNTF.